The 18 T cell receptor beta chains below come from one sample, sequenced in a study of T cell responses to AZD1222 COVID-19 vaccine. Clones were sequenced by immunoSEQ multiplex PCR, and TCRdb holds only the in-frame ones, with some missing. The table records roughly 140,000 clones, approximately 86% of them present only once. The source was peripheral blood, collected on day 0 of AZD1222 vaccination. These receptors were obtained from an adult in good health.

This chain connects TRBV24-1 to TRBJ1-2, with D hard to call. The V end was cut by 5 bases, the J end by 4 bases, with 10 bases between. The CDR3 loop spans 13 amino acids. Germline CDR1 is KGHDR and CDR2 is SFDVKD. The CDR3, as DNA: TGTGCCACCAGTGTATCAAGGTTCTATGGCTACACCTTC. This codes for CATSVSRFYGYTF.

The J gene is TRBJ1-3, the V gene TRBV6-5; D may be TRBD1 (6 bases). The germline V and J ends were trimmed by 6 bases and 4 bases, with 13 bases remaining between them. CDR1 MNHEY and CDR2 SVGAGI come from the germline V gene. The CDR3 length is 14 residues. The CDR3 region is CASRPTGTGNTIYF. The CDR3 nucleotides are TGTGCCAGCAGACCTACAGGGACGGGAAACACCATATATTTT.

This chain links TRBV5-1 with TRBJ2-3; no clear D. The CDR3 contains 16 residues. Germline CDR1 SGHRS, CDR2 YFSETQ. The V end lost 4 bases, the J end lost 2 bases, and 17 bases lay between the germline ends. CDR3 region: CASSRALLPNTDTQYF. The CDR3 nucleotides are TGCGCCAGCAGCAGAGCCCTCCTCCCTAACACAGATACGCAGTATTTT.

Here the CDR3 reads CASSRTGVLYEQYF. In nucleotides, the CDR3 is TGTGCCAGCTCACGGACAGGGGTTCTCTACGAGCAGTACTTC. The chain is built from TRBV18 and TRBJ2-7; 9 nucleotides line up with TRBD1. The CDR3 contains 14 residues. Germline V lookup: CDR1 KGHSH, CDR2 LQKENI. Trimming removed 4 bases from V and 3 bases from J; junction bases left unmatched: 4.

This chain uses TRBV14 with TRBJ1-4; D gene ambiguous. Germline V lookup: CDR1 SGHDN, CDR2 FVKESK. The CDR3 is 11 amino acids. V lost 4 bases, J lost 10 bases, and 7 bases lay in between. CDR3 nucleotide sequence: TGTGCCAGCAGCCCGGGCGTAAAACTGTTTTTT. It is translated as CASSPGVKLFF.

This clone was counted once. This chain uses TRBV28 with TRBJ1-1; D is undetermined. The V end was cut by 6 bases, the J end by 0 bases, with 8 bases between. The CDR3 covers 13 residues. Germline CDR1 is MDHEN and CDR2 is SYDVKM. The CDR3 DNA follows: TGTGCCAGCAGGAGGAAAATGAACACTGAAGCTTTCTTT. Its protein product is CASRRKMNTEAFF.

The genes are TRBV20-1 and TRBJ1-3; D is perhaps TRBD1 (5 bases). The CDR3 runs to 14 residues. Trimming left V 3 bases short and J 4 bases short, with 13 bases between. Germline CDR1 DFQATT, CDR2 SNEGSKA (reference sequence). CDR3 DNA sequence: TGCAGTGCTAGTCTCGGGGGGAGCGGAAACACCATATATTTT. It specifies CSASLGGSGNTIYF.

This chain connects TRBV13 to TRBJ1-2; D is ambiguous. Trimming removed 3 bases at V and 4 bases at J, with 6 bases between. The CDR3 consists of 12 residues. The germline V gene has CDR1 PRHDT and CDR2 FYEKMQ (reference sequence). The CDR3 nucleotides read TGTGCCAGCAGCTTTCCAGCCTATGGCTACACCTTC. Protein sequence: CASSFPAYGYTF.

A single count supports this clone. This chain joins TRBV11-2 and TRBJ1-4; the D is unclear. This CDR3 region has 15 residues. V was shortened by 1 base and J by 0 bases, with 6 bases between the two germline ends. Germline V gene lookup returns CDR1 SGHAT and CDR2 FQNNGV. CDR3 DNA: TGTGCCAGCAGCTTAGGGTTTCCAACTAATGAAAAACTGTTTTTT. This encodes CASSLGFPTNEKLFF.

This chain connects TRBV4-2 to TRBJ2-1; 12 bases line up with TRBD2. The trim removed 4 bases at V and 4 bases at J, leaving 5 bases unmatched. Per germline, CDR1 LGHNA and CDR2 YNFKEQ. The CDR3 is 16 amino acids. CDR3 sequence reads: CASSPRTSGTYNEQFF. CDR3 coding DNA: TGTGCCAGCAGCCCTAGGACTAGCGGGACTTACAATGAGCAGTTCTTC.

V is TRBV11-2 and J is TRBJ1-2; D unresolved. CDR3 size: 14 residues. V dropped 5 bases and J dropped 5 bases, with 15 bases sitting between them. The V gene's germline CDR1 is SGHAT and CDR2 FQNNGV. The CDR3 DNA is TGTGCCAGCAGCCCCTTTTCTTCCGGTTATGGCTACACCTTC. Its translation is CASSPFSSGYGYTF.

The chain carries TRBV29-1 and TRBJ2-7; D may be TRBD1 or TRBD2 (5 bases each). V was trimmed by 4 bases and J by 2 bases, leaving 9 bases between them. CDR1 is SQVTM and CDR2 is ANQGSEA in the germline V gene. The CDR3 runs to 12 residues. The CDR3 protein is CSVGGSTYEQYF. The CDR3 DNA reads TGCAGCGTTGGGGGGTCCACCTACGAGCAGTACTTC.

As for this clone: Relative to the germline gene, one junction end is altered; a read error may explain this. V usage is TRBV7-2 and J usage is TRBJ2-7; 11 bases align to TRBD1. The CDR3 is made up of 17 amino acids. CDR1 is SGHTA and CDR2 is FQGNSA in the germline V gene. DNA of the CDR3: TGTGCCAGCAGCCTAGCACTGGACAGGGGGCTCCCCGGGGAGCAGTACTTC. Its translation is CASSLALDRGLPGEQYF.

The chain recombines TRBV18 with TRBJ1-2, with a possible D match to TRBD1 (5 bases). Germline V lookup: CDR1 KGHSH, CDR2 LQKENI. Deletions cut 4 bases from V and 3 bases from J, with 21 bases between. The CDR3 has 17 residues. In DNA, the CDR3 is TGTGCCAGCTCACTAGGCCTACGTGGTGCGGGGGACTATGGCTACACCTTC. Its protein product is CASSLGLRGAGDYGYTF.

The chain carries TRBV15 and TRBJ2-3; D not certain. Trimming took off 0 bases at V and 2 bases at J, with 6 bases between the two ends. The CDR3 has 14 residues. The germline CDR1 and CDR2 sequences are LNHNV and YYDKDF (reference sequence). The CDR3 DNA reads TGTGCCACCAGCAGAGATCAGGCCACAGATACGCAGTATTTT. Translating it yields CATSRDQATDTQYF.

V usage is TRBV10-3 and J usage is TRBJ1-3; D gene unclear. The V gene lost 8 bases and the J gene lost 0 bases, with 8 bases spanning the gap. Germline lookup yields CDR1 ENHRY and CDR2 SYGVKD. The CDR3 is 13 amino acids. CDR3 region: CAIWAGSGNTIYF. As DNA, the CDR3 is TGTGCCATCTGGGCGGGCTCTGGAAACACCATATATTTT.

The chain uses TRBV6-5 and TRBJ2-7; perhaps TRBD1 as D (6 bases). This CDR3 has 16 residues. CDR1 is MNHEY and CDR2 is SVGAGI in the germline V gene. Between the trimmed V and J ends, which lost 3 bases and 3 bases, there was a span of 18 bases. The CDR3 DNA is TGTGCCAGCAGTTATGCCGAGTACAGGGCGGGCTACGAGCAGTACTTC. Translated: CASSYAEYRAGYEQYF.

V is TRBV19 and J is TRBJ1-1, with D perhaps TRBD1 (6 bases). V dropped 4 bases and J dropped 4 bases, with 19 bases sitting between them. The germline CDR1 and CDR2 sequences are LNHDA and SQIVND (reference sequence). The CDR3 covers 16 residues. The CDR3 DNA follows: TGTGCCAGTAGTAAGGGGGGACTTGGGGGCGTCACTGAAGCTTTCTTT. This gives the protein CASSKGGLGGVTEAFF.